One and the same sample provided the 22 T cell receptor beta chains below, sequenced in a study of blood T cells in healthy people across ages. For the second PCR, which ran for 7 to 11 cycles, a sample-barcoded 5' primer and a J-beta primer mix were used. TCRdb independently ran MiXCR on the 5' RACE reads; one entry per CDR3 protein. Of some 920,000 distinct CDR3 sequences listed, just over 50% are singletons. The sequenced material came from blood. The receptors come from a woman in her fifties or sixties in good health.

The chain has TRBV10-2 and TRBJ2-4; D is ambiguous. The CDR3 totals 15 residues. Trimming removed 2 bases at V and 4 bases at J, with 12 bases between. Germline assignment: CDR1 WSHSY and CDR2 SAAADI. The chain's CDR3 is CASSEAGVSKNIQYF. The CDR3 DNA is TGCGCCAGCAGTGAGGCCGGTGTTTCTAAAAACATTCAGTACTTC.

V and J are TRBV4-1 and TRBJ2-5; the D gene is possibly TRBD1 (6 bases). The CDR3 is 16 residues long. The V end lost 1 base, the J end lost 9 bases, and 21 bases lay between the germline ends. Germline CDR1 reads MGHRA; CDR2 reads YSYEKL. CDR3 coding DNA: TGCGCCAGCAGCCAAGGAGGGGGTACCAGGTTTGAGGCCCAGTACTTC. Its translation is CASSQGGGTRFEAQYF.

The V call is TRBV7-3, the J call TRBJ2-1; either TRBD1 or TRBD2 may fit D (5 bases each). V gave up 1 base and J gave up 12 bases, with 10 bases separating them. From germline, CDR1 is SGHTA and CDR2 FQGTGA. The CDR3 is 12 residues long. The chain's CDR3 is CASSLMGEWQFF. The CDR3 nucleotides read TGTGCCAGCAGCTTAATGGGGGAGTGGCAGTTCTTC.

This sequence joins TRBV28 and TRBJ2-7; 7 positions agree with TRBD2. This CDR3 spans 17 amino acids. The trim removed 3 bases at V and 4 bases at J, leaving 15 bases unmatched. Looked up from germline, CDR1 is MDHEN and CDR2 is SYDVKM. The CDR3 protein is CASSFSFLAGQSYEQYF. In DNA form, the CDR3 reads TGTGCCAGCAGTTTTAGTTTCTTAGCGGGCCAGTCTTACGAGCAGTACTTC.

The genes are TRBV7-9 and TRBJ1-1; D is undetermined. CDR1 is SEHNR, CDR2 FQNEAQ, per germline (reference sequence). This CDR3 has 15 amino acids. The V end lost 3 bases, the J end lost 1 base, and 12 bases lay between the germline ends. CDR3 region: CASSFVQTGNTEAFF. CDR3 nucleotides: TGTGCCAGCAGCTTCGTACAGACCGGGAACACTGAAGCTTTCTTT.

There are many counts of this clonotype. CDR3 DNA sequence: TGTGCCTCTAGTTTGGGGGGGGTAGGGGCCAACGTCCTGACTTTC. This sequence encodes CASSLGGVGANVLTF. The genes are TRBV12-3 or TRBV12-4 and TRBJ2-6; 7 bases match TRBD2. The CDR3 is 15 residues long. After removal of 11 bases from V and 4 bases from J, the junction contained 11 bases not matched to a gene.

The chain recombines TRBV20-1 with TRBJ1-6; 7 bases map to TRBD1. This CDR3 is 12 amino acids long. CDR1 and CDR2 from the germline V gene are DFQATT and SNEGSKA (reference sequence). V was pared by 5 bases and J by 9 bases, with 4 bases of the junction left unmatched. This CDR3 reads CSAYRGGSPLHF. The CDR3 DNA follows: TGCAGTGCTTACAGGGGCGGTTCACCCCTCCACTTT.

V usage is TRBV19 and J usage is TRBJ2-7, with D perhaps matching TRBD2 (5 bases). Germline CDR1 and CDR2: LNHDA and SQIVND (reference sequence). The CDR3 contains 12 residues. Trimming took off 5 bases at V and 7 bases at J, with 12 bases between the two ends. The CDR3 region is CASSWEYGEQYF. CDR3 coding DNA: TGTGCCAGTAGTTGGGAGTACGGGGAGCAGTACTTC.

The CDR3 protein is CASSLAGGSSYNEQYF. The CDR3 DNA is TGTGCCAGCAGTTTGGCGGGAGGGAGCTCCTACAATGAGCAGTACTTC. The chain recombines TRBV12-3 or TRBV12-4 with TRBJ2-1; TRBD2 aligns across 9 bases. The last part of the DNA fits TRBJ2-7 better; the J call may be wrong. The length of the CDR3 is 16 residues.

This clonotype was seen a handful of times. V gene TRBV11-2 combines with J gene TRBJ2-6; 7 positions match TRBD1. The V segment lost 2 bases and the J segment 2 bases; nucleotides outside the gene matches: 6. CDR1 SGHAT and CDR2 FQNNGV come from the germline V gene. The CDR3 is 17 residues long. The CDR3 region has the DNA TGTGCCAGCAGCTTAATCAACAGGGGAGCTGGGGCCAACGTCCTGACTTTC. Its protein is CASSLINRGAGANVLTF.

This chain's CDR3 is CASSQDLDRLYNEQYF. The CDR3 DNA sequence: TGTGCCAGCAGCCAAGATTTGGACAGGCTCTACAATGAGCAGTACTTC. The V and J genes are TRBV4-2 and TRBJ2-7, with 7 bases aligning to TRBD1. V gave up 0 bases and J gave up 7 bases; unmatched junction bases: 12. Germline lookup yields CDR1 LGHNA and CDR2 YNFKEQ. The CDR3 loop spans 16 amino acids.

The chain employs TRBV12-3 or TRBV12-4 and TRBJ1-2, with D unclear. V lost 5 bases and J 2 bases, leaving 15 bases between the germline ends. The CDR3 runs 15 residues. CDR3 DNA: TGTGCCAGCAGTACGGCCTCCTGGCAAAACTATGGCTACACCTTC. It is translated as CASSTASWQNYGYTF.

The V gene is TRBV6-5, the J gene TRBJ2-7; 7 bases match TRBD2. The V and J ends lost 6 bases and 0 bases, in that order; junction bases with no gene match: 8. This CDR3 region has 15 residues. Germline-derived CDR1 and CDR2 are MNHEY and SVGAGI. The CDR3 coding sequence is TGTGCCAGCAGCCACCAAAGCGGGATCTCCTACGAGCAGTACTTC. Translated: CASSHQSGISYEQYF.

This clonotype turned up a few times. The gene calls are TRBV20-1 and TRBJ2-5, with D unclear. Germline CDR1 is DFQATT and CDR2 is SNEGSKA (reference sequence). The CDR3 length is 13 residues. Trimming took off 6 bases at V and 2 bases at J, with 13 bases between the two ends. In nucleotides, the CDR3 is TGCAGTGCCTTTTTAAACGAGCAAGAGACCCAGTACTTC. Protein product: CSAFLNEQETQYF.

The V call is TRBV20-1, the J call TRBJ1-2; maybe TRBD1 (5 bases). From germline, CDR1 is DFQATT and CDR2 SNEGSKA (reference sequence). This CDR3 region has 14 residues. The V and J ends lost 3 bases and 5 bases respectively, with 16 bases between them. CDR3 sequence: CSASQSGTDYGYTF. CDR3 bases: TGCAGTGCTAGTCAATCCGGGACTGATTATGGCTACACCTTC.

The CDR3 loop is CASSRRGSNTYEQYF. CDR3 sequence (DNA): TGTGCCAGCAGCCGACGCGGGAGTAACACTTACGAGCAGTACTTC. This chain joins TRBV3-1 and TRBJ2-5; 7 bases line up with TRBD2. The tail of the sequence fits TRBJ2-7 better, so the J call may be wrong. Per the germline V gene, CDR1 is LGHDT and CDR2 is YNNKEL (reference sequence). This CDR3 is built from 15 residues.

The chain combines TRBV28 with TRBJ2-1; D uncertain. The ends were cut back, 4 bases at V and 5 bases at J, with 6 bases in the middle. This CDR3 is built from 12 residues. Per the germline V gene, CDR1 is MDHEN and CDR2 is SYDVKM. The CDR3 sequence: CASSSLHNEQFF. The DNA for the CDR3 is TGTGCCAGCAGTTCCCTCCACAATGAGCAGTTCTTC.

The J gene is TRBJ2-1, the V gene TRBV9; 8 nucleotides align to TRBD2. Germline-derived CDR1 and CDR2 are SGDLS and YYNGEE. The V and J ends lost 1 base and 2 bases, in that order; junction bases with no gene match: 5. This CDR3 contains 16 residues. CDR3 nucleotide sequence: TGTGCCAGCAGCGTACTAGCGGGCAGAACCTACAATGAGCAGTTCTTC. This codes for CASSVLAGRTYNEQFF.

As for this clonotype: It may be a read error: a sequence one base away is much more abundant. The chain couples TRBV5-1 to TRBJ2-7, with D tentatively TRBD2 (6 bases). Germline values: CDR1 SGHRS, CDR2 YFSETQ. CDR3 length: 17 residues. V was shortened by 3 bases and J by 6 bases, with 25 bases between the two germline ends. The CDR3 DNA reads as TGCGCCAGCAGCTCGTCATACGCGGGGACCCGACTTTCCGAGCAGTACTTC. Translating it yields CASSSSYAGTRLSEQYF.

The gene calls are TRBV15 and TRBJ2-7; a possible D gene is TRBD1 (6 bases). This CDR3 has 15 residues. Germline V CDR1 and CDR2: LNHNV, YYDKDF (reference sequence). The V end was cut by 3 bases, the J end by 2 bases, with 14 bases between. The CDR3 region has the DNA TGTGCCACCAGCAGTGCAGACAGGAGTGCCTACGAGCAGTACTTC. Translating it yields CATSSADRSAYEQYF.

This clonotype was detected only a few times. The chain recombines TRBV6-5 with TRBJ2-5; possible D gene TRBD1, 5 bases. Trimming took 6 bases from V and 4 from J, leaving 12 bases between them. CDR1 is MNHEY and CDR2 is SVGAGI in the germline V gene. The CDR3 spans 13 residues. The CDR3 is CASRAAGLETQYF. CDR3 in DNA: TGTGCCAGCAGGGCCGCAGGGCTAGAGACCCAGTACTTC.

This clonotype has a handful of counts. CDR3 nucleotides: TGCAGCGTTGTTGGGGGTCGTCAATACTACAATGAGCAGTTCTTC. Translation gives CSVVGGRQYYNEQFF. The gene calls are TRBV29-1 and TRBJ2-1; the D call may be TRBD1 or TRBD2 (5 bases each). V was trimmed by 4 bases and J by 3 bases, leaving 16 bases between them. This CDR3 contains 15 residues. The V gene's germline CDR1 is SQVTM and CDR2 ANQGSEA.